The clone carrying this T cell receptor (beta chain) was observed at least ten times. The antigen remains unidentified. The data are from a study of response to subunit inactivated influenza vaccine. This CDR3 region has 16 residues. Per the germline V gene, CDR1 is SGHDT and CDR2 is YYEEEE. V shed 1 base and J shed 5 bases, with 15 bases lying between them. From the RT-PCR reads, TCRdb called clonotypes with MiXCR, one entry per CDR3 protein. The table has 600,000 to 850,000 distinct CDR3 sequences, roughly 15% seen once. Findings of the study overall: The study's authors posited that every seasonal influenza vaccination enlists few new T cells.

This chain connects TRBV5-6 to TRBJ2-2; D is unclear. The clonotype originates from a man aged 50 or older who received an inactivated influenza vaccine. The sequenced sample was PBMCs from blood, obtained around 14 days before vaccination. DNA for the CDR3: TGTGCCAGCAGCTTGCCTTTTTCGATTGTTACCGGGGAGCTGTTTTTT. Protein: CASSLPFSIVTGELFF.